Listed here are 6 T cell receptor beta chains from one sample, sequenced in a study of breast tumors, draining lymph nodes, adjacent tissues. TCRdb re-derived calls from the multiplex PCR reads in MiXCR, one entry per CDR3 protein. The sample consists of roughly 110,000 distinct CDR3 sequences, under 40% of them appearing once. Axillary draining lymph nodes of breast cancer patients supplied the node samples. The sample taken for sequencing was axillary lymph node tissue. Receptor source: a female donor with breast cancer. Some clones in this sample may be carry-over from other donors' samples.

There are many counts of this clonotype. This CDR3 is CASSYEGGGYEQYF. As DNA, the CDR3 is TGTGCCAGCAGTTATGAAGGGGGCGGCTACGAGCAGTACTTC. V gene TRBV6-2 or TRBV6-3 combines with J gene TRBJ2-7, with 7 bases aligning to TRBD1. Germline assignment: CDR1 MNHEY and CDR2 SVGEGT. The J segment lost 3 bases and the V segment lost 3 bases, leaving 5 bases of the junction unmatched. This CDR3 has 14 amino acids.

This clonotype came up many times. The rearrangement uses TRBV7-9 and TRBJ1-5; D uncertain. Germline values: CDR1 SEHNR, CDR2 FQNEAQ (reference sequence). V dropped 4 bases and J dropped 8 bases, with 12 bases sitting between them. The CDR3 covers 13 residues. CDR3 region: CASSYVPGEPQHF. The CDR3 coding sequence is TGTGCCAGCAGCTATGTCCCAGGCGAGCCCCAGCATTTT.

This clonotype was seen at least ten times. The rearrangement links TRBV28 to TRBJ1-2; the D gene is possibly TRBD1 (5 bases). Germline CDR1 reads MDHEN; CDR2 reads SYDVKM. The V end was cut by 4 bases, the J end by 5 bases, with 8 bases between. The CDR3 length is 12 residues. The CDR3 bases are TGTGCCAGCAGTTCCCAGGGATATGGCTACACCTTC. This translates into CASSSQGYGYTF.

This clonotype was observed at least ten times. The chain employs TRBV24-1 and TRBJ2-3, with TRBD2 matching 11 bases. Germline assignment: CDR1 KGHDR and CDR2 SFDVKD. The CDR3 sequence is 17 residues long. J was trimmed by 4 bases and V by 0 bases; bases with no gene match: 5. The CDR3, as DNA: TGTGCCACCAGTGATTTGGAAACTAGCGGGAGTGCAGATACGCAGTATTTT. It is translated as CATSDLETSGSADTQYF.

This clonotype has a count of ten or more. This chain connects TRBV5-1 to TRBJ1-2, with D perhaps matching TRBD1 (6 bases). This CDR3 spans 13 amino acids. Trimming removed 0 bases from V and 8 bases from J, with 11 bases in between. Germline lookup yields CDR1 SGHRS and CDR2 YFSETQ. The chain's CDR3 is CASSLEGEGGYTF. In DNA form, the CDR3 reads TGCGCCAGCAGCTTGGAGGGGGAGGGAGGCTACACCTTC.

This clonotype was seen at least ten times. This chain joins TRBV12-5 and TRBJ2-1, with a possible D match to TRBD1 (5 bases). V gave up 7 bases and J gave up 5 bases, with 21 bases separating them. This CDR3 region has 16 residues. Germline CDR1 is LGHNT and CDR2 is FRNRAP. The CDR3 sequence: CASAGLRQFSNNEQFF. CDR3 sequence (DNA): TGTGCTAGTGCAGGTTTAAGACAGTTCAGTAACAATGAGCAGTTCTTC.